These T cell receptor beta chains were read from a single sample in a study of CD8+ T cells in alopecia areata. Measured with immunoSEQ multiplex PCR; TCRdb has only the in-frame clones, and not every one. The sample carries just over 150,000 clones, 40% to 60% recorded once. Sample: CD8+ T cells sorted from blood, taken at week 0. Receptors were obtained from a human donor with alopecia areata. CDR3s include the opening cysteine and the closing phenylalanine or tryptophan. Only part of the rows carry a size: once, few, many, or a class if the clone is expanded.

V gene: TRBV4-1
clone size: .
CDR3 protein: CASSQDERYEQYF

V gene: TRBV29-1
clone size: .
CDR3 protein: CSTNTEAFF

V gene: TRBV29-1
clone size: .
CDR3 protein: CSVLTGPAEAFF

V gene: TRBV29-1
clone size: .
CDR3 protein: CSVEGVADTEAFF

V gene: TRBV4-3
clone size: .
CDR3 protein: CASSEDTLSAQYF

V gene: TRBV29-1
clone size: .
CDR3 protein: CSVDSYNEQFF

V gene: TRBV4-2
clone size: .
CDR3 protein: CASSQDLAGVDEQFF

V gene: TRBV7-9
clone size: .
CDR3 protein: CASSPTRGAGYNEQFF

V gene: TRBV6-4
clone size: medium-sized
CDR3 protein: CASSERGGTDTQYF

V gene: TRBV20-1
clone size: .
CDR3 protein: CSAKRETQYF

V gene: TRBV11-3
clone size: .
CDR3 protein: CASSHRGGEAFF

V gene: TRBV7-6
clone size: .
CDR3 protein: CASSPRLAGTGELFF

V gene: TRBV4-3
clone size: .
CDR3 protein: CASSPDRGYNSPLHF

V gene: TRBV12-5
clone size: few
CDR3 protein: CASGRDREGTSNQPQHF

V gene: TRBV11-2
clone size: .
CDR3 protein: CASSSGRGRGNTGELFF

V gene: TRBV27
clone size: .
CDR3 protein: CASWDRTGVSEQYF

V gene: TRBV30
clone size: .
CDR3 protein: CAWSGNRGLEAFF

V gene: TRBV9
clone size: few
CDR3 protein: CASSPAGGGMDNEQFF

V gene: TRBV7-6
clone size: .
CDR3 protein: CASSQGGFYNEQFF

V gene: TRBV11-2
clone size: few
CDR3 protein: CASSPWTKNNEQFF

V gene: TRBV5-1
clone size: .
CDR3 protein: CASSSGSGDGYTF

V gene: TRBV5-6
clone size: .
CDR3 protein: CASSPGTNNEQFF

V gene: TRBV10-3
clone size: .
CDR3 protein: CAISDQLTGTDYNEKLFF

V gene: TRBV10-2
clone size: few
CDR3 protein: CASSQAYTDTQYF

V gene: TRBV7-9
clone size: few
CDR3 protein: CASLFSVQGPADTQYF

V gene: TRBV4-3
clone size: .
CDR3 protein: CASSHSRDSYTF

V gene: TRBV2
clone size: few
CDR3 protein: CASTGQIYEQYF

V gene: TRBV11-2
clone size: few
CDR3 protein: CASSLDLFPPTQETQYF

V gene: TRBV29-1
clone size: few
CDR3 protein: CSGYISGGASTDTQYF

V gene: TRBV11-2
clone size: once
CDR3 protein: CASSLNVKEGGYTF

V gene: TRBV13
clone size: few
CDR3 protein: CASSLGLAGALNTGELFF

V gene: TRBV15
clone size: .
CDR3 protein: CATSRSRDGEAFF

V gene: TRBV6-4
clone size: few
CDR3 protein: CASSGRGLNNEQFF

V gene: TRBV30
clone size: .
CDR3 protein: CAWSAGDKNTEAFF

V gene: TRBV30
clone size: many
CDR3 protein: CAWYRPVLGAFF

V gene: TRBV7-6
clone size: .
CDR3 protein: CASSLRRANTGELFF

V gene: TRBV2
clone size: few
CDR3 protein: CASSGGVGYTF

V gene: TRBV6-5
clone size: .
CDR3 protein: CASAISSVSSYTF

V gene: TRBV13
clone size: .
CDR3 protein: CASSLSGFGETQYF

V gene: TRBV13
clone size: .
CDR3 protein: CASSNSGGQETQYF

V gene: TRBV30
clone size: few
CDR3 protein: CAWSVQGADEQFF

V gene: TRBV29-1
clone size: few
CDR3 protein: CSVEDRNYEQYF